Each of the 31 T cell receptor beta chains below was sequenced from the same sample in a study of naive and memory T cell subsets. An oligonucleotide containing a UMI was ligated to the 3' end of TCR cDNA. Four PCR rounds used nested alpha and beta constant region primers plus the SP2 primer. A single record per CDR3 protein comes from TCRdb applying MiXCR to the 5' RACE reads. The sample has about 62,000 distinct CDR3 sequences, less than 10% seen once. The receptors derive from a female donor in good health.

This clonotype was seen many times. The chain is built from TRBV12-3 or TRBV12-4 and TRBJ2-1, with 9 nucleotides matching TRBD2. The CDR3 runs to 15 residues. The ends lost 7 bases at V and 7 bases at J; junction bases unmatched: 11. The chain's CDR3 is CASNPSAGGFNEQFF. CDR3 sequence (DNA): TGTGCCAGCAACCCCTCAGCGGGAGGATTTAATGAGCAGTTCTTC.

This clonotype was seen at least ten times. CDR3 residues: CASSQELTVGADTQYF. Here the CDR3 DNA reads TGTGCCAGCAGCCAAGAATTAACTGTTGGGGCAGATACGCAGTATTTT. The chain joins TRBV4-2 to TRBJ2-3, with unresolved D. This CDR3 is 16 amino acids long. Germline assignment: CDR1 LGHNA and CDR2 YNFKEQ. V lost 0 bases, J lost 4 bases, and 14 bases lay in between.

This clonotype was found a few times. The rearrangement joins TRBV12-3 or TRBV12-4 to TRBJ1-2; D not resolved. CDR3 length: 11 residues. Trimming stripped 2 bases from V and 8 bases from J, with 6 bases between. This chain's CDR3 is CASSLRGGYTF. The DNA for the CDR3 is TGTGCCAGCAGTTTAAGAGGGGGCTACACCTTC.

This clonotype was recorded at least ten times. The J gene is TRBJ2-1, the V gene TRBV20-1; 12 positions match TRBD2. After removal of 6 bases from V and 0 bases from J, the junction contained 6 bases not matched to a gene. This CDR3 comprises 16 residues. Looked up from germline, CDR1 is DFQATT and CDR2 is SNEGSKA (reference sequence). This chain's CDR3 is CSARGLAGTSYNEQFF. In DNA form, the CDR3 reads TGCAGTGCCCGAGGACTAGCGGGGACCTCCTACAATGAGCAGTTCTTC.

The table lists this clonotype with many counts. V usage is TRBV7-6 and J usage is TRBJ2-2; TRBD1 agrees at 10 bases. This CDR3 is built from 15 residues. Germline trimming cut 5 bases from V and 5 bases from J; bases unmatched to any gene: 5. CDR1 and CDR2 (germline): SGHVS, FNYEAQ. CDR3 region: CASSQTGGPTGELFF. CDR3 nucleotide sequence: TGTGCCAGCAGCCAGACAGGGGGCCCTACCGGGGAGCTGTTTTTT. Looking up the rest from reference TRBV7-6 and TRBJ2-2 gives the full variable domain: GAGVSQSPRYKVTKRGQDVALRCDPISGHVSLYWYRQALGQGPEFLTYFNYEAQQDKSGLPNDRFSAERPEGSISTLTIQRTEQRDSAMYRCASSQTGGPTGELFFGEGSRLTVL.

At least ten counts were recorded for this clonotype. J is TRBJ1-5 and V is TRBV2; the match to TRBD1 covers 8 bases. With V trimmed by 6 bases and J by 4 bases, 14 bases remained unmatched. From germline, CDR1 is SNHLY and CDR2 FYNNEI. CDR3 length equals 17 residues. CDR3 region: CASRRTPRDRINQPQHF. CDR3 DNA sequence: TGTGCCAGCAGACGAACCCCCCGGGACAGGATAAATCAGCCCCAGCATTTT.

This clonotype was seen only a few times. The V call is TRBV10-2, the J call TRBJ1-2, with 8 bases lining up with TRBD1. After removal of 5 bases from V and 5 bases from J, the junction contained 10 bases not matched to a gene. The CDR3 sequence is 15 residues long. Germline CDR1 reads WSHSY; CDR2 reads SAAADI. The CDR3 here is CASSPTGQGGYGYTF. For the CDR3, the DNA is TGCGCCAGCAGTCCGACTGGACAGGGCGGGTATGGCTACACCTTC.

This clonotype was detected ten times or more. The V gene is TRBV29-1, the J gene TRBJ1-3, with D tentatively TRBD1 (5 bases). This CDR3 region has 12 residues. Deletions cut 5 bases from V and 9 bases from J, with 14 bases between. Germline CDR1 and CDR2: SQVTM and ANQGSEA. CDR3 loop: CSVRDLRGTIYF. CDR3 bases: TGCAGCGTTAGGGACCTAAGGGGCACCATATATTTT. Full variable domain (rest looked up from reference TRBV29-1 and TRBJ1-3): SAVISQKPSRDICQRGTSLTIQCQVDSQVTMMFWYRQQPGQSLTLIATANQGSEATYESGFVIDKFPISRPNLTFSTLTVSNMSPEDSSIYLCSVRDLRGTIYFGEGSWLTVV.

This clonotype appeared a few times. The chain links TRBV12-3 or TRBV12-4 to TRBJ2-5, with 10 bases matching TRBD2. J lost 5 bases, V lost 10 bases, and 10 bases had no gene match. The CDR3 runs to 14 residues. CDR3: CATQSGGGGETQYF. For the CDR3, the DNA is TGTGCCACCCAAAGCGGGGGGGGCGGTGAGACCCAGTACTTC.

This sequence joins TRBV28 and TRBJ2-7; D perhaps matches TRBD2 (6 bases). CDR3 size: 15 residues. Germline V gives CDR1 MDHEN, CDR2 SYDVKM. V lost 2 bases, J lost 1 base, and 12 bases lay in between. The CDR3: CASSLAGTRSYEQYF. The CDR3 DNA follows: TGTGCCAGCAGTTTAGCCGGGACTCGATCCTACGAGCAGTACTTC.

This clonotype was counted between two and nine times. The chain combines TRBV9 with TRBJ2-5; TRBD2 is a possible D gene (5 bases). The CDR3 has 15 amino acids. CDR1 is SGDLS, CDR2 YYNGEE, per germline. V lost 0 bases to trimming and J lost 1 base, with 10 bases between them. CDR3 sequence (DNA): TGTGCCAGCAGCGTAGGAGCCGGGGTCCAAGAGACCCAGTACTTC. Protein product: CASSVGAGVQETQYF.

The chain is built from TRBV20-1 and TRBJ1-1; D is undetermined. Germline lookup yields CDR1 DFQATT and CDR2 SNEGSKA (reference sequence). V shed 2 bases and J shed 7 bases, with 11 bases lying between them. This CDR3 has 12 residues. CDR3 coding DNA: TGCAGTGCTAGATATAGGTCGGGTGAAGCTTTCTTT. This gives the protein CSARYRSGEAFF.

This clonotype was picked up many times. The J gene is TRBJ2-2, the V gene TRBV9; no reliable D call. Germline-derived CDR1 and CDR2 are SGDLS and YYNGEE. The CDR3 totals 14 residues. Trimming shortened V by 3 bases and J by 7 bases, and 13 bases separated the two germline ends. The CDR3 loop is CASSGWLLGGELFF. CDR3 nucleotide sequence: TGTGCCAGCAGCGGATGGCTGCTCGGCGGGGAGCTGTTTTTT.

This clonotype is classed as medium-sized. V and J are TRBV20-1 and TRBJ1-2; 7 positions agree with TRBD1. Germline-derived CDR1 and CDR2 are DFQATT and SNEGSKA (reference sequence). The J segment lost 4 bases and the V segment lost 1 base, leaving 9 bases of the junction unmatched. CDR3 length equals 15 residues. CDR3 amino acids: CSARGDTGTAYGYTF. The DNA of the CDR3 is TGCAGTGCTAGAGGGGACACCGGGACAGCCTATGGCTACACCTTC.

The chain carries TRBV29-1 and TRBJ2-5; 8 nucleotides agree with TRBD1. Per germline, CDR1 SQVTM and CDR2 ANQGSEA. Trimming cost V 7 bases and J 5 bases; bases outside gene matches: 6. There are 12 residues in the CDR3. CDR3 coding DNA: TGCAGCGAAGGACAGGGCGGGGAGACCCAGTACTTC. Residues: CSEGQGGETQYF.

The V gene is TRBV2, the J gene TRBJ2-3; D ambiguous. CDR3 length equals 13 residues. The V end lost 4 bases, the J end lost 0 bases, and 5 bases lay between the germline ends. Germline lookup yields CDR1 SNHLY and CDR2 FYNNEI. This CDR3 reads CASSVMSTDTQYF. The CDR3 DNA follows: TGTGCCAGCAGTGTAATGAGCACAGATACGCAGTATTTT.

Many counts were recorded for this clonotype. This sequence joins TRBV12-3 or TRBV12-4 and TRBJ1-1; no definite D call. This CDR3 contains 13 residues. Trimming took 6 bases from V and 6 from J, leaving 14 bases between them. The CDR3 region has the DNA TGTGCCAGCAGCTTTGACCCAACAGCTGAAGCTTTCTTT. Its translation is CASSFDPTAEAFF.

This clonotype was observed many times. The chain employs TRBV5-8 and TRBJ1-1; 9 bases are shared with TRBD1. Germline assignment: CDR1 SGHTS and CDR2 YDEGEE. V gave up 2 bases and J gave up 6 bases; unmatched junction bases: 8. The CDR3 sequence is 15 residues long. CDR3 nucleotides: TGTGCCAGCAGCTTATTACAGGGGGCGCCTCCTGAAGCTTTCTTT. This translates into CASSLLQGAPPEAFF.

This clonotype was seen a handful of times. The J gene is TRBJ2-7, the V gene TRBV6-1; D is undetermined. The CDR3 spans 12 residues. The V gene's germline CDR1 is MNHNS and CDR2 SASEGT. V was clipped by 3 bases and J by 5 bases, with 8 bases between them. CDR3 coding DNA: TGTGCCAGCAGTGAGATTAGTGACGAGCAGTACTTC. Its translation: CASSEISDEQYF.

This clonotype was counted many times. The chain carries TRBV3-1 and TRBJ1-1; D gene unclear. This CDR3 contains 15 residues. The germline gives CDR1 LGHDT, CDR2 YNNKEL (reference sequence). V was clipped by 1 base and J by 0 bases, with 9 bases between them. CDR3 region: CASSQAIQLNTEAFF. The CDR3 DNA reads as TGTGCCAGCAGCCAAGCAATACAGCTGAACACTGAAGCTTTCTTT.

The CDR3 DNA reads as TGTGCCAGTAGTATCGGAAGGGGTGAGACCCAGTACTTC. Translation gives CASSIGRGETQYF. This chain links TRBV19 with TRBJ2-5; possible D gene TRBD1, 5 bases. CDR1 is LNHDA and CDR2 is SQIVND in the germline V gene (reference sequence). The ends were cut back, 3 bases at V and 5 bases at J, with 10 bases in the middle. CDR3 length: 13 amino acids. Combining the CDR3 with reference TRBV19 and TRBJ2-5 gives the whole variable domain DGGITQSPKYLFRKEGQNVTLSCEQNLNHDAMYWYRQDPGQGLRLIYYSQIVNDFQKGDIAEGYSVSREKKESFPLTVTSAQKNPTAFYLCASSIGRGETQYFGPGTRLLVL.

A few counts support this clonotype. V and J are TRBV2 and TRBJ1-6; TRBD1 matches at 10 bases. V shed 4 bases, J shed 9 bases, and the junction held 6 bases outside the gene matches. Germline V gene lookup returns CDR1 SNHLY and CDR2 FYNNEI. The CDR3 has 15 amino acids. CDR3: CASSAQTGGSSPLHF. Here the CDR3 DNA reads TGTGCCAGCAGTGCCCAGACAGGGGGCAGTTCACCCCTCCACTTT.

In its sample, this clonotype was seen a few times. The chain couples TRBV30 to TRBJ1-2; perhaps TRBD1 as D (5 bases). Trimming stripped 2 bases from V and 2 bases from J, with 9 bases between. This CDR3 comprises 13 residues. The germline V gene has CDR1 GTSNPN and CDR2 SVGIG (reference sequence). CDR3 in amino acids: CAWSTQGNYGYTF. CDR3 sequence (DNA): TGTGCCTGGAGTACCCAGGGAAACTATGGCTACACCTTC.

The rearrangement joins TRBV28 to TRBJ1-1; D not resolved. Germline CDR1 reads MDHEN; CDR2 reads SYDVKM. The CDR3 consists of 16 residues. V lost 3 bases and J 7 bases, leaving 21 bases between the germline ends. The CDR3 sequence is CASSFLGYTGVGEAFF. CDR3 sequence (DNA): TGTGCCAGCAGTTTTCTAGGCTATACTGGTGTAGGTGAAGCTTTCTTT.

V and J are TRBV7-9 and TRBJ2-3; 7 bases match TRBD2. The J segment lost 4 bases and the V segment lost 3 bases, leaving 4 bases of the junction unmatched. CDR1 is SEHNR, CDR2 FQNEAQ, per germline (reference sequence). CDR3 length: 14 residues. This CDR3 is CASSLAGEADTQYF. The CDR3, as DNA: TGTGCCAGCAGCTTGGCGGGAGAGGCAGATACGCAGTATTTT.

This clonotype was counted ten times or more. This CDR3 reads CASSLEGLADTEQFF. CDR3 DNA: TGCGCCAGCAGCTTGGAGGGACTAGCGGACACTGAGCAGTTCTTC. V is TRBV5-1 and J is TRBJ2-1; 11 bases are a match to TRBD2. CDR1 SGHRS and CDR2 YFSETQ come from the germline V gene. The CDR3 covers 15 residues. With 0 bases clipped from V and 9 bases from J, the junction kept 5 bases outside the gene matches.

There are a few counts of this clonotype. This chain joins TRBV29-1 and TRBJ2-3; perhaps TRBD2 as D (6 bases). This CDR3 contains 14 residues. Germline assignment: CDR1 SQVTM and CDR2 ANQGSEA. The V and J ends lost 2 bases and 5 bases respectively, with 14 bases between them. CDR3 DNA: TGCAGCGTTGAACCGGGGGACGAACTAGATACGCAGTATTTT. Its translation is CSVEPGDELDTQYF.

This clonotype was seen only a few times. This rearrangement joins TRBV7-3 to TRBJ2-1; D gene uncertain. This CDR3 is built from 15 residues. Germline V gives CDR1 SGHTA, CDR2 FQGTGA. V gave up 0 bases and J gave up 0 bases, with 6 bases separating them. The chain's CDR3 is CASSLTANSYNEQFF. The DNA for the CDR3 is TGTGCCAGCAGCTTAACGGCCAACTCCTACAATGAGCAGTTCTTC.

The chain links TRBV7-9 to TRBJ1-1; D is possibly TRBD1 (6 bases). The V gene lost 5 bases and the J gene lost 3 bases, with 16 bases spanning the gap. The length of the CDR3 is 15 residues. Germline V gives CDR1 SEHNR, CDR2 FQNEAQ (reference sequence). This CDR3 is CASSHQQGMDTEAFF. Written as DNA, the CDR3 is TGTGCCAGCAGCCATCAACAGGGTATGGACACTGAAGCTTTCTTT. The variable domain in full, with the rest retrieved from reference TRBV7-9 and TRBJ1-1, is DTGVSQNPRHKITKRGQNVTFRCDPISEHNRLYWYRQTLGQGPEFLTYFQNEAQLEKSRLLSDRFSAERPKGSFSTLEIQRTEQGDSAMYLCASSHQQGMDTEAFFGQGTRLTVV.

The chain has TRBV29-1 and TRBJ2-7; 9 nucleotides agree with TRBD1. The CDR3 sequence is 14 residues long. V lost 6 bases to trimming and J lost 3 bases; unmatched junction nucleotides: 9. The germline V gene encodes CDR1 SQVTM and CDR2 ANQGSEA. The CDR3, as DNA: TGCAGCGTGGGCCTTGGGACAGGGAACTACGAGCAGTACTTC. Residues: CSVGLGTGNYEQYF.

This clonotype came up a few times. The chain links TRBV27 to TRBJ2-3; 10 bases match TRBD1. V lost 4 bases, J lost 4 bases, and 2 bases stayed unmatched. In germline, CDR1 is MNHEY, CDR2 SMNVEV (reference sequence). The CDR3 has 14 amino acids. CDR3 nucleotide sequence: TGTGCCAGCAGTTACGGACAGGGGGCAGATACGCAGTATTTT. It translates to CASSYGQGADTQYF.